This TCR beta chain originates from a study of cytomegalovirus exposure and HLA in healthy donors. PCR was performed using 60 Vbeta and 13 Jbeta primers. TCRdb's table, derived via immunoSEQ multiplex PCR, lists solely in-frame clones and lacks some. The table lists tens of thousands of clones, approximately 71% of them singletons. V was trimmed by 0 bases and J by 0 bases, leaving 15 bases between them. The CDR3 totals 18 residues. Per germline, CDR1 LGHNA and CDR2 YNFKEQ. This TCR was recovered from a young man in good health and CMV-seronegative. This rearrangement joins TRBV4-2 to TRBJ1-5; the D is unclear. Sequencing was carried out using PBMCs. DNA of the CDR3: TGTGCCAGCAGCCAAGATAATCCCACCCGGGATAGCAATCAGCCCCAGCATTTT. It codes for CASSQDNPTRDSNQPQHF.